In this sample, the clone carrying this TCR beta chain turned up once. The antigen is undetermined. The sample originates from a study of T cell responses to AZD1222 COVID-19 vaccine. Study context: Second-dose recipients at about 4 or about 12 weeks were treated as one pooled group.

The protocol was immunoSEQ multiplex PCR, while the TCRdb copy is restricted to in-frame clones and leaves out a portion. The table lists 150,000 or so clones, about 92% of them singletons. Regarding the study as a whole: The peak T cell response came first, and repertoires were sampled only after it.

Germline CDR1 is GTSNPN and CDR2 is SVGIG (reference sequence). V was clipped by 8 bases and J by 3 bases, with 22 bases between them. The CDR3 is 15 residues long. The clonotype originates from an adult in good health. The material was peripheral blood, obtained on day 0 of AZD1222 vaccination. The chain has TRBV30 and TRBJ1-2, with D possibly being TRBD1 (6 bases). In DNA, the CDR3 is TGTGCCCTTTCTATGGACAGTCCCGCCGACTATGGCTACACCTTC. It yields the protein CALSMDSPADYGYTF. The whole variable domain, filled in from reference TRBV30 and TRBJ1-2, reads SQTIHQWPATLVQPVGSPLSLECTVEGTSNPNLYWYRQAAGRGLQLLFYSVGIGQISSEVPQNLSASRPQDRQFILSSKKLLLSDSGFYLCALSMDSPADYGYTFGSGTRLTVV.